This T cell receptor (beta chain) was found in a study of identical twins. Study findings and constraints: In drawing conclusions, the study used cross-sectional statistical analysis and did not follow the same donors. Beta clonotypes that were abundant in cord blood contained fewer insertions, a pattern absent from memory repertoires. Zero-insertion results could be subject to partial confounding by invariant MAIT and iNKT cells.

This clonotype was detected ten times or more. Antigen specificity is unknown. The CDR3 spans 17 residues. Germline V gene lookup returns CDR1 SGHRS and CDR2 YFSETQ. V shed 0 bases and J shed 3 bases, with 17 bases lying between them. Template switching supplied a universal primer site; unique molecular identifiers were carried on the cDNA. From the 5' RACE reads, TCRdb called clonotypes with MiXCR, one entry per CDR3 protein. Among some 600,000 distinct CDR3 sequences listed, just over 7% were seen once. This sample was also put to use in a study of yellow fever vaccine responses in identical twins.

V is TRBV5-1 and J is TRBJ2-3, with D tentatively TRBD2 (5 bases). The receptor was isolated from a woman between 18 and 29 years old in good health. The sequencing input was PBMCs. The CDR3 spells CASSLGKISAGTDTQYF. The DNA for the CDR3 is TGCGCCAGCAGCTTGGGGAAGATTAGCGCTGGGACAGATACGCAGTATTTT.